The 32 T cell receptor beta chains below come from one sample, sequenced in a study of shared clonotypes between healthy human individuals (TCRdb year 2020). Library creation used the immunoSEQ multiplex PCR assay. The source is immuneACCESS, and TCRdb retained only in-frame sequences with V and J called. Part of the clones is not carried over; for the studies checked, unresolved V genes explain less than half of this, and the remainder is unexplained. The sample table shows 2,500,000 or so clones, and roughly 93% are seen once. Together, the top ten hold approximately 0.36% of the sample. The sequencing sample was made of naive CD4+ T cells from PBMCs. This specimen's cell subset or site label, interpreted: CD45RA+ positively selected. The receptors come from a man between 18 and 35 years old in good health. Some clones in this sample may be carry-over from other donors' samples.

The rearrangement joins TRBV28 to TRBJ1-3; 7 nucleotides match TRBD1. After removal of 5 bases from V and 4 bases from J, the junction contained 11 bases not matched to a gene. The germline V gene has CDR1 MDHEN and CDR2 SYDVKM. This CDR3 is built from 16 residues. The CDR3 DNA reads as TGTGCCAGCAGTAAGAATAGAGGACAGGCCGGAAACACCATATATTTT. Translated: CASSKNRGQAGNTIYF.

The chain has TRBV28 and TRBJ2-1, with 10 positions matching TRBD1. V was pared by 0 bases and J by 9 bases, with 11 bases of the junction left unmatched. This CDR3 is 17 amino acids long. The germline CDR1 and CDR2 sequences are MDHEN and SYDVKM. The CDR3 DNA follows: TGTGCCAGCAGTTTATGGGGGACAGGGGCGGCCCAGGGTGAGCAGTTCTTC. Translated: CASSLWGTGAAQGEQFF.

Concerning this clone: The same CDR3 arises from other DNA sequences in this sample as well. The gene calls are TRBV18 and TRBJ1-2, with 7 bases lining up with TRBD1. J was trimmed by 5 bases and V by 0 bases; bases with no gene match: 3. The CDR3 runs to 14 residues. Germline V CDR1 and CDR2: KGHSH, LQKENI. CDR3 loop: CASSPPGTVYGYTF. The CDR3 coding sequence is TGTGCCAGCTCACCACCAGGGACAGTTTATGGCTACACCTTC.

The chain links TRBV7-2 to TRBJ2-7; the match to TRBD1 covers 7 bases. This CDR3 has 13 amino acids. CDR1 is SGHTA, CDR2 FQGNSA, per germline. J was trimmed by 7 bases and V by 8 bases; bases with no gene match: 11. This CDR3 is CASAGFPRGEQYF. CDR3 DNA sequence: TGTGCCAGCGCAGGTTTTCCCAGGGGGGAGCAGTACTTC.

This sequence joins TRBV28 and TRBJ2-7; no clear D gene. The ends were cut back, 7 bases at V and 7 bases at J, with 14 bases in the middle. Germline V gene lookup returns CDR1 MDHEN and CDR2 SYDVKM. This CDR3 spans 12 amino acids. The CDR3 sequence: CASIRRTGEQYF. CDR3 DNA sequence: TGTGCCAGCATCCGACGGACGGGTGAGCAGTACTTC.

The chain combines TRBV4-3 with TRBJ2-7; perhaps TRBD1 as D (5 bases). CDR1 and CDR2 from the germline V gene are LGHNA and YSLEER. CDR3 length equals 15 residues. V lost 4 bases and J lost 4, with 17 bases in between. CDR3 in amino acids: CASSPGPSDRYEQYF. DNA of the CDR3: TGCGCCAGCAGCCCAGGGCCAAGCGATCGGTACGAGCAGTACTTC.

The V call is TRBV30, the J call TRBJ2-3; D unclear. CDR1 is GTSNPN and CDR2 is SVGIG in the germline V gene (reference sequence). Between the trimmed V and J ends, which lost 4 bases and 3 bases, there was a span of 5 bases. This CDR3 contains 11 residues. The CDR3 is CAWTVTDTQYF. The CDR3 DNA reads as TGTGCCTGGACCGTAACAGATACGCAGTATTTT.

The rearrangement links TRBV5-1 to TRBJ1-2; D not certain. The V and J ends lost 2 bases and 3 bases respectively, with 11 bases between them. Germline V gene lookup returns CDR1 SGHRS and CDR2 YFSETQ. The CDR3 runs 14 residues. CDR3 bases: TGCGCCAGCAGCTTCGGAACAGTAGACTATGGCTACACCTTC. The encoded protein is CASSFGTVDYGYTF. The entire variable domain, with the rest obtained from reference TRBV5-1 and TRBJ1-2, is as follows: KAGVTQTPRYLIKTRGQQVTLSCSPISGHRSVSWYQQTPGQGLQFLFEYFSETQRNKGNFPGRFSGRQFSNSRSEMNVSTLELGDSALYLCASSFGTVDYGYTFGSGTRLTVV.

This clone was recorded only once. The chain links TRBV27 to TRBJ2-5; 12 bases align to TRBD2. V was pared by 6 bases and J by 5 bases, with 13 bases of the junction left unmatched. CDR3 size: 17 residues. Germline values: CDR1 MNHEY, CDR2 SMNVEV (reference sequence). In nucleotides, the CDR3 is TGTGCCAGCAGGCGTCTAGCGGGAGGGCCGCCCTTGGAGACCCAGTACTTC. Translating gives CASRRLAGGPPLETQYF.

CDR3 in amino acids: CASSPLAGEGETQYF. CDR3 DNA: TGTGCCAGCAGCCCTCTAGCGGGAGAAGGGGAGACCCAGTACTTC. The chain combines TRBV7-2 with TRBJ2-5; 10 positions match TRBD2. CDR3 length: 15 residues. With V trimmed by 5 bases and J by 5 bases, 8 bases remained unmatched. CDR1 is SGHTA and CDR2 is FQGNSA in the germline V gene.

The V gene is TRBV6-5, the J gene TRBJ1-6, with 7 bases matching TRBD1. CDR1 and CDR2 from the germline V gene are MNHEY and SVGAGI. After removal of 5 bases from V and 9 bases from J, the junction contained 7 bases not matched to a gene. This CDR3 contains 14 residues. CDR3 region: CASSTTGEASPLHF. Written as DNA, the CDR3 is TGTGCCAGCAGTACTACAGGGGAGGCTTCACCCCTCCACTTT.

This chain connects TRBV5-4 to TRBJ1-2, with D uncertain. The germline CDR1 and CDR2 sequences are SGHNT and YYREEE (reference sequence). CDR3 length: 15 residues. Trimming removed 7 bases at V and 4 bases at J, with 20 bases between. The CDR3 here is CASREGGSPSYGYTF. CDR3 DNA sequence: TGTGCCAGCCGGGAGGGCGGTTCTCCTTCCTATGGCTACACCTTC.

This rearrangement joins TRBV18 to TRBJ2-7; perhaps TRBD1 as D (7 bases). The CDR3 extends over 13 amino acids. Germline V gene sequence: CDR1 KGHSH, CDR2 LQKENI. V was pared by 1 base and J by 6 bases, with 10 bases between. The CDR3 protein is CASSPLQGGEQYF. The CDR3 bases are TGTGCCAGCTCACCACTCCAGGGGGGCGAGCAGTACTTC.

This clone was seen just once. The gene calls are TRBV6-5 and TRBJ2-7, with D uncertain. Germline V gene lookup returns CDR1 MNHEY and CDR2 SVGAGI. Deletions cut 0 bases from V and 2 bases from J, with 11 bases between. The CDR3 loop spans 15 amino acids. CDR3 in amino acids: CASSYSAPRTYEQYF. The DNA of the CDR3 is TGTGCCAGCAGTTACTCCGCCCCGCGAACCTACGAGCAGTACTTC.

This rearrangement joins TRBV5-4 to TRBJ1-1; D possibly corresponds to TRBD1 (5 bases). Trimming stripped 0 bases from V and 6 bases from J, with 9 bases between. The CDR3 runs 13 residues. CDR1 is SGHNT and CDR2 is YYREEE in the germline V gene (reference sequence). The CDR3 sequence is CASSLEWGPEAFF. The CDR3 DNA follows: TGTGCCAGCAGCTTGGAATGGGGCCCTGAAGCTTTCTTT.

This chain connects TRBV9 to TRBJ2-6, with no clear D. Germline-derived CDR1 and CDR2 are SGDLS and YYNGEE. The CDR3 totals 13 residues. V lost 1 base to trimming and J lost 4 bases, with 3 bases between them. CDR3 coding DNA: TGTGCCAGCAGCGTACGCGGGGCCAACGTCCTGACTTTC. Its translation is CASSVRGANVLTF.

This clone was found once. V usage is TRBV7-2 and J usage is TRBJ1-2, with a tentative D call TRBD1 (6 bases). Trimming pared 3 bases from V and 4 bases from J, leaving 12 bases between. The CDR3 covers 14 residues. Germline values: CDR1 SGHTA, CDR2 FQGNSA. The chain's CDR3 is CASSFKQGGYGYTF. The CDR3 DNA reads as TGTGCCAGCAGCTTCAAACAGGGTGGCTATGGCTACACCTTC. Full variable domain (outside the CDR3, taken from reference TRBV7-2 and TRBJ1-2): GAGVSQSPSNKVTEKGKDVELRCDPISGHTALYWYRQSLGQGLEFLIYFQGNSAPDKSGLPSDRFSAERTGGSVSTLTIQRTQQEDSAVYLCASSFKQGGYGYTFGSGTRLTVV.

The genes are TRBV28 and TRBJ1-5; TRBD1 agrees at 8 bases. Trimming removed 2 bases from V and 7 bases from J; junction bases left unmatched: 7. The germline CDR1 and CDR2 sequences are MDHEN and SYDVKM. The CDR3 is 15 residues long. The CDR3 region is CASSLRQGRLQPQHF. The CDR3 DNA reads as TGTGCCAGCAGTTTACGACAGGGGCGGCTCCAGCCCCAGCATTTT.

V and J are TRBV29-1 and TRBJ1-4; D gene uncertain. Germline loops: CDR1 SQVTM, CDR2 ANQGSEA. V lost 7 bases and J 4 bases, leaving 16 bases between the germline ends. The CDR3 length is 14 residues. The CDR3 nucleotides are TGCAGCGCCCGAGGTGTTTTAGTTAATGAAAAACTGTTTTTT. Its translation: CSARGVLVNEKLFF. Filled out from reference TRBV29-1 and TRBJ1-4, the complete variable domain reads SAVISQKPSRDICQRGTSLTIQCQVDSQVTMMFWYRQQPGQSLTLIATANQGSEATYESGFVIDKFPISRPNLTFSTLTVSNMSPEDSSIYLCSARGVLVNEKLFFGSGTQLSVL.

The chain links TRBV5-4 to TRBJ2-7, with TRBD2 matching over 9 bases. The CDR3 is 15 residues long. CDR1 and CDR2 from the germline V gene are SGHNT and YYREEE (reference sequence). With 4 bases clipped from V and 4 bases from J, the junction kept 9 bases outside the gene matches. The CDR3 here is CASSPPGTSSYEQYF. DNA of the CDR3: TGTGCCAGCAGCCCCCCCGGGACTAGCTCGTACGAGCAGTACTTC.

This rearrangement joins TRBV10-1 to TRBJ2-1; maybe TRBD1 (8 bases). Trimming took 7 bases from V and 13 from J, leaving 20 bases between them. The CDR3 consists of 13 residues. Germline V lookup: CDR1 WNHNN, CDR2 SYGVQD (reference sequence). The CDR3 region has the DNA TGCGCCAGCACTCCGGGGGGTGGGACAGGACAGTTCTTC. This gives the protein CASTPGGGTGQFF.

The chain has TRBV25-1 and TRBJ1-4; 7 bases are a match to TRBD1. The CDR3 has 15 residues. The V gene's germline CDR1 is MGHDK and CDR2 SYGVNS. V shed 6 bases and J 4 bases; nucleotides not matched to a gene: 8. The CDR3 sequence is CASSGSGGNNEKLFF. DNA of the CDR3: TGTGCCAGCAGCGGATCAGGGGGTAATAATGAAAAACTGTTTTTT.

The CDR3 coding sequence is TGTGCCAGTAGTATAGATTCGCCGGGGCCGACTAGCACAGATACGCAGTATTTT. Protein: CASSIDSPGPTSTDTQYF. The genes are TRBV19 and TRBJ2-3; tentatively, D is TRBD1 or TRBD2 (5 bases each). Trimming left V 0 bases short and J 0 bases short, with 16 bases between. The V gene's germline CDR1 is LNHDA and CDR2 SQIVND (reference sequence). The CDR3 consists of 18 residues.

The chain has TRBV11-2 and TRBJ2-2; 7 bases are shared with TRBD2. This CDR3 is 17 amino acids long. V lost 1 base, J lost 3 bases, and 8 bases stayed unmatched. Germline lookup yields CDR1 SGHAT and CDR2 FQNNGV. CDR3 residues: CASSLGFGGWDTGELFF. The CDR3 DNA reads TGTGCCAGCAGCTTAGGATTCGGGGGGTGGGACACCGGGGAGCTGTTTTTT.

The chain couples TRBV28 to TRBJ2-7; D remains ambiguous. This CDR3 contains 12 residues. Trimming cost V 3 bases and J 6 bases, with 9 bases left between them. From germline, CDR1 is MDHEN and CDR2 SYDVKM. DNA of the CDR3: TGTGCCAGCAGTTTGGCCTTGTTCGAGCAGTACTTC. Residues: CASSLALFEQYF.

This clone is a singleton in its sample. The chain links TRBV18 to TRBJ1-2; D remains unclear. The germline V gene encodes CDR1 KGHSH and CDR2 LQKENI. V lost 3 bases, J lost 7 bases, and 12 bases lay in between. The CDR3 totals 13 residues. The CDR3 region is CASSPSLAGGYTF. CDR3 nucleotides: TGTGCCAGCTCACCCTCCCTGGCAGGTGGCTACACCTTC.

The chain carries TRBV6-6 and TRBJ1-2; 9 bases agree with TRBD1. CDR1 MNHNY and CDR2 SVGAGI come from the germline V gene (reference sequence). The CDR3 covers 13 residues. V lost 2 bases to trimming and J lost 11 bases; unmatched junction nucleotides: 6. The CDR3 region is CASSYGTGTPYTF. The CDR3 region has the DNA TGTGCCAGCAGTTACGGGACAGGGACCCCGTACACCTTC.

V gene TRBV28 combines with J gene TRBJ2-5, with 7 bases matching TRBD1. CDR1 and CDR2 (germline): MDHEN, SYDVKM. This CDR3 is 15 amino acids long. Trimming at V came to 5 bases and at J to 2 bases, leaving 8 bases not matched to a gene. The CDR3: CASSLDRPYQETQYF. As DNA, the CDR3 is TGTGCCAGCAGTCTGGACAGGCCATATCAAGAGACCCAGTACTTC. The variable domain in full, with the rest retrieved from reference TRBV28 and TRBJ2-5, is DVKVTQSSRYLVKRTGEKVFLECVQDMDHENMFWYRQDPGLGLRLIYFSYDVKMKEKGDIPEGYSVSREKKERFSLILESASTNQTSMYLCASSLDRPYQETQYFGPGTRLLVL.

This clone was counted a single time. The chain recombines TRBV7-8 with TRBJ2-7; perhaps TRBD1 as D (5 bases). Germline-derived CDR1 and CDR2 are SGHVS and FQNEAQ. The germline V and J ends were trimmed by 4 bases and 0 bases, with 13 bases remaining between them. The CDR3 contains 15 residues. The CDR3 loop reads CASSSVGRDSYEQYF. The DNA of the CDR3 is TGTGCCAGCAGCTCCGTCGGCAGGGACTCCTACGAGCAGTACTTC.

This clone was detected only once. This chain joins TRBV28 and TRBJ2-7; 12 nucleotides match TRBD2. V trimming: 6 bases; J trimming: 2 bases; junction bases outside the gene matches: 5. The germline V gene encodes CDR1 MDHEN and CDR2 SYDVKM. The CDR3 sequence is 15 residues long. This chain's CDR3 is CASRMTSGRPYEQYF. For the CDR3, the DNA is TGTGCCAGCAGAATGACTAGCGGGAGACCCTACGAGCAGTACTTC.

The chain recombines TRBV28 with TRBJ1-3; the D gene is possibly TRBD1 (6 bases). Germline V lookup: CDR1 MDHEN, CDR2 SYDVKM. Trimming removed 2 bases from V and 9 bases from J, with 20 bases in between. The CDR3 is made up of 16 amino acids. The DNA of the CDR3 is TGTGCCAGCAGTTTAACTTCGCTAGGGGGGAGAGCCACCATATATTTT. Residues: CASSLTSLGGRATIYF. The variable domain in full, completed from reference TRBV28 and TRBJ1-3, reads DVKVTQSSRYLVKRTGEKVFLECVQDMDHENMFWYRQDPGLGLRLIYFSYDVKMKEKGDIPEGYSVSREKKERFSLILESASTNQTSMYLCASSLTSLGGRATIYFGEGSWLTVV.

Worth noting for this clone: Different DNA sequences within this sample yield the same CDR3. As DNA, the CDR3 is TGCGCCAGCAGCAGGGGACTAGCGGACCCAGATACGCAGTATTTT. The encoded protein is CASSRGLADPDTQYF. The chain couples TRBV5-1 to TRBJ2-3, with 11 bases lining up with TRBD2. Germline assignment: CDR1 SGHRS and CDR2 YFSETQ. CDR3 length: 15 amino acids. Trimming at V came to 4 bases and at J to 4 bases, leaving 5 bases not matched to a gene.